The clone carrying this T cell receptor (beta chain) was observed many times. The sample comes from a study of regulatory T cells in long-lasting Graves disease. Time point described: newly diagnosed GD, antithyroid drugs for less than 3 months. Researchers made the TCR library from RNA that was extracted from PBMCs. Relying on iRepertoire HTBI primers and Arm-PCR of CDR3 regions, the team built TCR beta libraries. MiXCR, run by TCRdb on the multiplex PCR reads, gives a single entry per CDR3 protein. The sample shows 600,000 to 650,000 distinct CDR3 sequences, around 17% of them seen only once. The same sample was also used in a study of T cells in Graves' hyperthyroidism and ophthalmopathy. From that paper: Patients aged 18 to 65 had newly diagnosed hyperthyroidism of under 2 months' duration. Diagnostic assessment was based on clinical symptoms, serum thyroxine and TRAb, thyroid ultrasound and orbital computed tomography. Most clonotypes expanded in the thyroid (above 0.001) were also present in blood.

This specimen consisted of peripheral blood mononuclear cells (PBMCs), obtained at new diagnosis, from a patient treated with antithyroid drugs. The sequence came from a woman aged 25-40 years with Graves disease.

CDR3 sequence: CASSHTGGIRETQYF. CDR3 nucleotides: TGTGCCAGCAGCCATACAGGGGGCATCCGGGAGACCCAGTACTTC. The chain recombines TRBV7-3 with TRBJ2-5; 9 bases are a match to TRBD1. The CDR3 is made up of 15 amino acids. From germline, CDR1 is SGHTA and CDR2 FQGTGA. With 5 bases clipped from V and 5 bases from J, the junction kept 9 bases outside the gene matches. The whole variable domain, remainder taken from reference TRBV7-3 and TRBJ2-5, is GAGVSQTPSNKVTEKGKYVELRCDPISGHTALYWYRQSLGQGPEFLIYFQGTGAADDSGLPNDRFFAVRPEGSVSTLKIQRTERGDSAVYLCASSHTGGIRETQYFGPGTRLLVL.